This passage covers 18 T cell receptor beta chains from one sample sequenced in a study of T cell responses to AZD1222 COVID-19 vaccine. Assay used: immunoSEQ multiplex PCR; TCRdb lists only in-frame clones, some missing. This table has 180,000 or so clones, about 93% appearing once. Material: peripheral blood, obtained 28 days after the second AZD1222 dose. The receptors here all came from an adult who received the AZD1222 COVID-19 vaccine.

The chain has TRBV7-2 and TRBJ2-1, with 9 bases lining up with TRBD1. This CDR3 has 12 residues. With V trimmed by 5 bases and J by 11 bases, 4 bases remained unmatched. Germline V lookup: CDR1 SGHTA, CDR2 FQGNSA. CDR3 amino acids: CASSMTGGKQFF. CDR3 bases: TGTGCCAGCAGCATGACAGGGGGTAAGCAGTTCTTC. Using reference TRBV7-2 and TRBJ2-1 for the parts outside the CDR3, the full variable domain is GAGVSQSPSNKVTEKGKDVELRCDPISGHTALYWYRQSLGQGLEFLIYFQGNSAPDKSGLPSDRFSAERTGGSVSTLTIQRTQQEDSAVYLCASSMTGGKQFFGPGTRLTVL.

This clone was seen a few times. The chain employs TRBV5-1 and TRBJ2-1; 8 nucleotides agree with TRBD2. After removal of 0 bases from V and 8 bases from J, the junction contained 13 bases not matched to a gene. Germline V CDR1 and CDR2: SGHRS, YFSETQ. The CDR3 consists of 17 residues. This CDR3 reads CASSLAGSGGPLDEQFF. In nucleotides, the CDR3 is TGCGCCAGCAGCTTGGCCGGGTCGGGAGGGCCCCTCGATGAGCAGTTCTTC.

V gene TRBV6-1 combines with J gene TRBJ1-1; D perhaps matches TRBD1 (5 bases). CDR3 size: 13 residues. Trimming took 6 bases from V and 1 from J, leaving 9 bases between them. The germline CDR1 and CDR2 sequences are MNHNS and SASEGT. For the CDR3, the DNA is TGTGCCAGCAGACCTACAGGGAACACTGAAGCTTTCTTT. This gives the protein CASRPTGNTEAFF.

The chain has TRBV6-5 and TRBJ1-2, with 9 bases aligning to TRBD1. CDR1 and CDR2 (germline): MNHEY, SVGAGI. V gave up 4 bases and J gave up 1 base; unmatched junction bases: 7. The CDR3 is 16 amino acids. The CDR3 loop reads CASSWDRAGGNYGYTF. CDR3 sequence (DNA): TGTGCCAGCAGTTGGGACAGGGCAGGGGGTAACTATGGCTACACCTTC.

This clone was counted between two and nine times. The chain joins TRBV6-5 to TRBJ1-2; unclear D gene. Germline assignment: CDR1 MNHEY and CDR2 SVGAGI. This CDR3 is 12 amino acids long. Between the trimmed V and J ends, which lost 10 bases and 4 bases, there was a span of 13 bases. The chain's CDR3 is CATRMGIYGYTF. The CDR3 coding sequence is TGTGCCACACGTATGGGGATCTATGGCTACACCTTC.

The chain joins TRBV18 to TRBJ1-1; D is ambiguous. V dropped 0 bases and J dropped 13 bases, with 18 bases sitting between them. The CDR3 totals 14 residues. The V gene's germline CDR1 is KGHSH and CDR2 LQKENI. As DNA, the CDR3 is TGTGCCAGCTCACCACCGGCTGGGGTGAACGTCGTTTTCTTT. This encodes CASSPPAGVNVVFF.

The chain carries TRBV2 and TRBJ1-5; D unresolved. The CDR3 length is 14 residues. Trimming cost V 4 bases and J 5 bases, with 12 bases left between them. From germline, CDR1 is SNHLY and CDR2 FYNNEI. The CDR3 DNA reads TGTGCCAGCAGTGTAGGACCGATTGATCAGCCCCAGCATTTT. Its translation is CASSVGPIDQPQHF. Complete variable domain (other parts from reference TRBV2 and TRBJ1-5): EPEVTQTPSHQVTQMGQEVILRCVPISNHLYFYWYRQILGQKVEFLVSFYNNEISEKSEIFDDQFSVERPDGSNFTLKIRSTKLEDSAMYFCASSVGPIDQPQHFGDGTRLSIL.

This rearrangement joins TRBV19 to TRBJ2-7, with 8 bases matching TRBD1. The V gene end was trimmed by 6 bases and the J gene end by 2 bases; junction bases not matched to a gene: 9. Germline V gene data show CDR1 as LNHDA and CDR2 as SQIVND (reference sequence). The CDR3 runs to 15 residues. Written as DNA, the CDR3 is TGTGCCAGTAGCAAAGCCGGGACAGGTACCTACGAGCAGTACTTC. Translating it yields CASSKAGTGTYEQYF.

The chain joins TRBV19 to TRBJ1-2; D is uncertain. This CDR3 is built from 16 residues. Germline V gives CDR1 LNHDA, CDR2 SQIVND (reference sequence). V lost 6 bases, J lost 4 bases, and 21 bases lay in between. This CDR3 reads CASRTMAGQPTYGYTF. The CDR3 DNA reads as TGTGCCAGTAGAACAATGGCCGGGCAACCGACCTATGGCTACACCTTC. Using reference TRBV19 and TRBJ1-2 for the parts outside the CDR3, the full variable domain is DGGITQSPKYLFRKEGQNVTLSCEQNLNHDAMYWYRQDPGQGLRLIYYSQIVNDFQKGDIAEGYSVSREKKESFPLTVTSAQKNPTAFYLCASRTMAGQPTYGYTFGSGTRLTVV.

The rearrangement joins TRBV27 to TRBJ1-1; D is ambiguous. Germline CDR1 reads MNHEY; CDR2 reads SMNVEV (reference sequence). The CDR3 contains 13 residues. With 5 bases removed from V and 10 bases from J, the gap between germline ends came to 17 bases. This CDR3 reads CASSPPGGLGAFF. The CDR3 DNA follows: TGTGCCAGCAGTCCCCCGGGCGGTCTTGGAGCTTTCTTT.

The chain is built from TRBV7-2 and TRBJ2-7; 10 nucleotides align to TRBD2. The germline gives CDR1 SGHTA, CDR2 FQGNSA. This CDR3 comprises 17 residues. The V and J ends lost 0 bases and 5 bases, in that order; junction bases with no gene match: 10. This chain's CDR3 is CASSLAGPSGGVNEQYF. The CDR3 region has the DNA TGTGCCAGCAGCTTAGCAGGTCCGAGCGGGGGGGTAAACGAGCAGTACTTC.

V and J are TRBV11-2 and TRBJ2-1, with 8 bases identical to TRBD2. The CDR3 totals 16 residues. V gave up 2 bases and J gave up 9 bases; unmatched junction bases: 12. Germline V gene lookup returns CDR1 SGHAT and CDR2 FQNNGV. CDR3 coding DNA: TGTGCCAGCAGCTTAAACAGCGGGAGAACTAGGGGTGAGCAGTTCTTC. Its protein is CASSLNSGRTRGEQFF.

Turning to this clone: At one end the junction does not follow the germline gene, possibly because of a read error. V gene TRBV5-1 combines with J gene TRBJ2-7; TRBD1 agrees at 8 bases. Germline-derived CDR1 and CDR2 are SGHRS and YFSETQ. The CDR3 length is 13 residues. The CDR3 loop reads CASSLAPGQGRNF. CDR3 DNA: TGCGCCAGCAGCTTGGCCCCCGGACAGGGACGAAACTTC.

This clone is a singleton in its sample. V usage is TRBV7-6 and J usage is TRBJ2-3; TRBD2 matches 10 bases. Trimming removed 5 bases from V and 2 bases from J; junction bases left unmatched: 4. The CDR3 covers 15 residues. In germline, CDR1 is SGHVS, CDR2 FNYEAQ. In nucleotides, the CDR3 is TGTGCCAGCAGCCCACTAGCGGGGAACACAGATACGCAGTATTTT. Translating it yields CASSPLAGNTDTQYF. The variable domain in full, with the rest retrieved from reference TRBV7-6 and TRBJ2-3, is GAGVSQSPRYKVTKRGQDVALRCDPISGHVSLYWYRQALGQGPEFLTYFNYEAQQDKSGLPNDRFSAERPEGSISTLTIQRTEQRDSAMYRCASSPLAGNTDTQYFGPGTRLTVL.

This rearrangement joins TRBV7-9 to TRBJ1-6; TRBD1 matches 8 bases. CDR3 size: 14 residues. The trim removed 8 bases at V and 9 bases at J, leaving 9 bases unmatched. Per the germline V gene, CDR1 is SEHNR and CDR2 is FQNEAQ (reference sequence). Written as DNA, the CDR3 is TGTGCCAGCTCGACAGGGGCCGGGGTTTCACCCCTCCACTTT. This gives the protein CASSTGAGVSPLHF.

CDR3 loop: CASSPGQGPGTEAFF. For the CDR3, the DNA is TGTGCCAGCAGCCCGGGACAGGGCCCTGGCACTGAAGCTTTCTTT. V usage is TRBV6-4 and J usage is TRBJ1-1; 9 nucleotides agree with TRBD1. The ends lost 6 bases at V and 4 bases at J; junction bases unmatched: 9. CDR1 and CDR2 from the germline V gene are MRHNA and SNTAGT. This CDR3 spans 15 amino acids.

The genes are TRBV3-1 (or the pseudogene TRBV3-2) and TRBJ2-1; perhaps D is TRBD1 or TRBD2 (6 bases each). The germline V gene has CDR1 LGHDT and CDR2 YNNKEL (reference sequence). This CDR3 has 18 amino acids. The ends were cut back, 5 bases at V and 0 bases at J, with 20 bases in the middle. The DNA of the CDR3 is TGTGCCAGCAGCGTACGGGGGCCGGGCTCGAGCTCCTACAATGAGCAGTTCTTC. It codes for CASSVRGPGSSSYNEQFF.

As DNA, the CDR3 is TGTGCCAGCAGCCTCGGGACTAGCGGGAACAAAAACATTCAGTACTTC. It yields the protein CASSLGTSGNKNIQYF. This chain joins TRBV3-1 (or the pseudogene TRBV3-2) and TRBJ2-4, with 13 bases that match TRBD2. The CDR3 covers 16 residues. V lost 4 bases to trimming and J lost 3 bases; unmatched junction nucleotides: 3. CDR1 is LGHDT and CDR2 is YNNKEL in the germline V gene (reference sequence).